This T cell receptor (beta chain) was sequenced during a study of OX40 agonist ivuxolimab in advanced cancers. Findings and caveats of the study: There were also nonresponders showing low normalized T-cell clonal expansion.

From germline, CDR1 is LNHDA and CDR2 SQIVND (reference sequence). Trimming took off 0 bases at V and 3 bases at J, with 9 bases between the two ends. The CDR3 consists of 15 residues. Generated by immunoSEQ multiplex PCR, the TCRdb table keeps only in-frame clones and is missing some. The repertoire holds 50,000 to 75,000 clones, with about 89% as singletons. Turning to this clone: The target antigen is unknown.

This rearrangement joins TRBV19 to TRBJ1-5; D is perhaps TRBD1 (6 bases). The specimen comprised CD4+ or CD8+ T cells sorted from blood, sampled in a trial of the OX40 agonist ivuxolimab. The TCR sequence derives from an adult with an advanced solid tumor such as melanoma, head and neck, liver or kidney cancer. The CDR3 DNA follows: TGTGCCAGTAGTATAGATCCGGGGGCCAATCAGCCCCAGCATTTT. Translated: CASSIDPGANQPQHF.